Following are 6 T cell receptor beta chains from one sample sequenced in a study of identical twins (dated by TCRdb to about 2016). The library was obtained by 5' RACE. The sequencing machine was an Illumina HiSeq 2000. The public sequencing data were trimmed at Q25 with fastp and processed into clonotypes with MiXCR by TCRdb, which kept only in-frame beta chains. Every distinct CDR3 protein forms one entry, paired with its most common genes and DNA. In this sample the table shows about 210,000 distinct CDR3 sequences, roughly a tenth of which occur a single time. The leading ten clones occupy 4.5% to 5.5% of the sample. The sequenced sample consisted of memory (CD45RO+) T cells sorted from blood. Reading the label with the study, this specimen's cell subset or site is: CD45RO+ enriched T cells. These receptors came from a woman aged 18-30 years in good health.

V is TRBV18 and J is TRBJ2-5; maybe TRBD1 (6 bases). The CDR3 is made up of 13 amino acids. Germline V CDR1 and CDR2: KGHSH, LQKENI. V dropped 3 bases and J dropped 2 bases, with 7 bases sitting between them. CDR3 amino acids: CASSPQGQETQYF. CDR3 coding DNA: TGTGCCAGCTCACCTCAGGGGCAAGAGACCCAGTACTTC.

V is TRBV28 and J is TRBJ1-1; D gene unclear. CDR3 size: 12 residues. Trimming took off 7 bases at V and 2 bases at J, with 8 bases between the two ends. Germline CDR1 is MDHEN and CDR2 is SYDVKM. The CDR3 bases are TGTGCCAGCAAGACCTTAAACACTGAAGCTTTCTTT. Translated: CASKTLNTEAFF.

This clonotype turned up a few times. The chain uses TRBV16 and TRBJ1-2; possible D gene TRBD1, 6 bases. The V gene's germline CDR1 is KGHSY and CDR2 FQNENV. V gave up 1 base and J gave up 7 bases, with 10 bases separating them. The CDR3 is 13 amino acids. The CDR3 loop reads CASSQYRAAGYTF. As DNA, the CDR3 is TGTGCCAGCAGCCAATACAGGGCCGCTGGCTACACCTTC.

This clonotype was seen a handful of times. The CDR3 nucleotides read TGCGCCAGCTTCCCCACAGCGGGGGGCCGTAACTACGAGCAGTACTTC. Residues: CASFPTAGGRNYEQYF. The V and J genes are TRBV5-1 and TRBJ2-7; TRBD2 agrees at 9 bases. The CDR3 contains 16 residues. V lost 7 bases and J lost 3; bases outside the gene matches: 14. The germline V gene encodes CDR1 SGHRS and CDR2 YFSETQ.

This clonotype was observed at least ten times. V and J are TRBV27 and TRBJ2-7; D remains unclear. The V gene's germline CDR1 is MNHEY and CDR2 SMNVEV (reference sequence). Trimming took off 3 bases at V and 6 bases at J, with 12 bases between the two ends. This CDR3 has 13 residues. Written as DNA, the CDR3 is TGTGCCAGCAGTTTGACATTAGTAGGCGAGCAGTACTTC. Translated: CASSLTLVGEQYF.

In DNA form, the CDR3 reads TGTGCCAGCAGTTTAGGACGGGAGGGAGCCAAAAACATTCAGTACTTC. This codes for CASSLGREGAKNIQYF. The chain recombines TRBV27 with TRBJ2-4; 8 positions match TRBD2. This CDR3 has 16 residues. The germline V gene encodes CDR1 MNHEY and CDR2 SMNVEV (reference sequence). V lost 2 bases and J lost 0; bases outside the gene matches: 3.